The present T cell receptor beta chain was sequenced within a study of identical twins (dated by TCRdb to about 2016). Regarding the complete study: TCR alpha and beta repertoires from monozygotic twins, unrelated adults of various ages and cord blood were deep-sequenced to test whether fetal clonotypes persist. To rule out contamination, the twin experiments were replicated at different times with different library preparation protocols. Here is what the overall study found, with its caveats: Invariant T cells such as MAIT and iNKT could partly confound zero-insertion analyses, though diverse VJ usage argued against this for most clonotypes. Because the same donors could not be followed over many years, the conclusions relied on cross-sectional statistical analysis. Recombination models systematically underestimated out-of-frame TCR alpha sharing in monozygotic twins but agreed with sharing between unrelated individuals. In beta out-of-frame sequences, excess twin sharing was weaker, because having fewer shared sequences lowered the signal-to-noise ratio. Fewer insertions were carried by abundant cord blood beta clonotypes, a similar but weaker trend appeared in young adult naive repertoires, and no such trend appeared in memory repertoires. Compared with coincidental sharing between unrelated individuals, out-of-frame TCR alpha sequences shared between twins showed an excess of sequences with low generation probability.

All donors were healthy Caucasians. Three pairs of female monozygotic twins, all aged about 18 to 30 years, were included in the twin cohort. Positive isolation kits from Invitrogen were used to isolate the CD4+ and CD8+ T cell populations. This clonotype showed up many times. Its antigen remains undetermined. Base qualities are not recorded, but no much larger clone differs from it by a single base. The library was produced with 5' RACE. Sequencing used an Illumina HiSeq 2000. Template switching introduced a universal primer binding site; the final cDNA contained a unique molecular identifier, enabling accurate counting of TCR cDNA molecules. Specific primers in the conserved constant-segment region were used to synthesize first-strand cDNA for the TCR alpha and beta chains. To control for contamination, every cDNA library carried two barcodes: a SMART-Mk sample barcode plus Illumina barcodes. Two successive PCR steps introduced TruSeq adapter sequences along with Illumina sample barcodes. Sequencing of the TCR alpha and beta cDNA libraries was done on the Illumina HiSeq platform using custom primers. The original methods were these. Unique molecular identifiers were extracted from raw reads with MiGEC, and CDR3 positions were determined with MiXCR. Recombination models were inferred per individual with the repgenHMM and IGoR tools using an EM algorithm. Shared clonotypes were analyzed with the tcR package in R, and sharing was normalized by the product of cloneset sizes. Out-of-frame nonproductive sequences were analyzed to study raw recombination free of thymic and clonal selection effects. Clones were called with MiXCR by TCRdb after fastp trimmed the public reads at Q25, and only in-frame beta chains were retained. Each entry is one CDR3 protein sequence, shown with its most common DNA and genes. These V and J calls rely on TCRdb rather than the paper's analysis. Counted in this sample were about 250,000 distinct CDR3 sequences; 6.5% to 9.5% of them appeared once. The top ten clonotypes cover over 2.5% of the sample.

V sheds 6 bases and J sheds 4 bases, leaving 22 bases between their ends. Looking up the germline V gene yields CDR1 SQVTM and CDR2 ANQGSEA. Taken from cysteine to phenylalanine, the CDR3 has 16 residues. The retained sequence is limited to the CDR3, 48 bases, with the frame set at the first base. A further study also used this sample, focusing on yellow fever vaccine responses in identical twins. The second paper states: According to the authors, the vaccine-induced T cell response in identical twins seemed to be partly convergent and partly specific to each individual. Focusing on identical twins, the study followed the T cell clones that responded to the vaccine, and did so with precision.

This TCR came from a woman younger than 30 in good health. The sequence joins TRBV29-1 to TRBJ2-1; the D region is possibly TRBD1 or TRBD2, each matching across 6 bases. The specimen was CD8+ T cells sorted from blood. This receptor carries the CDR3 CSVPSPLTGRYNEQFF. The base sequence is TGCAGCGTGCCCAGCCCCCTCACAGGGAGGTACAATGAGCAGTTCTTC.